This note documents a single TCR beta chain sequence. Antigen: not known. The data stem from a study of long-term antiretroviral therapy in people with HIV. This was the immunoSEQ v3.0 assay at survey level. Sequencing had a target that covered roughly 40,000-55,000 T-cell genomes per sample. Assay: immunoSEQ multiplex PCR; the TCRdb copy retains only in-frame clones and omits some. Among around 22,000 clones listed, 85% to 95% were seen once. Study results and limitations: When set beside controls, HIV repertoires had CDR3 length ranges that were narrower.

The source of this sequence is a woman between 45 and 60 years old with HIV. The sequences come from unsorted PBMCs, collected about 4.7 years after starting antiretroviral therapy.

The CDR3 DNA is TGTGCCAGCTCACTAGGGACGGAAAGGGGCCAAGAGACCCAGTACTTC. Translated, it gives CASSLGTERGQETQYF. The genes are TRBV18 and TRBJ2-5; either TRBD1 or TRBD2 may fit D (5 bases each). Trimming cost V 4 bases and J 1 base, with 16 bases left between them. The CDR3 has 16 residues. CDR1 is KGHSH, CDR2 LQKENI, per germline.